The 28 T cell receptor beta chains in this list originate from one sample, sequenced in a study of Graves' ophthalmopathy and Graves' hyperthyroidism. RNA served as the template for amplifying TCR beta CDR3 regions. RT-PCR with HTBI primers came first, then second-round multiplex PCR. TCRdb redid the calling of the multiplex PCR reads with MiXCR, one entry per CDR3 protein. The table lists approximately 460,000 distinct CDR3 sequences, about 15% of them singletons. The sequenced sample consisted of blood. The receptors derive from a woman aged 25 to 39 with Graves' ophthalmopathy.

The chain joins TRBV12-5 to TRBJ1-1, with D possibly TRBD1 on 5 matching bases. This CDR3 comprises 16 residues. CDR1 LGHNT and CDR2 FRNRAP come from the germline V gene. The V gene lost 0 bases and the J gene lost 6 bases, with 17 bases spanning the gap. The CDR3 reads CASGLVLSSGGAEAFF. In DNA form, the CDR3 reads TGTGCTAGTGGTTTGGTACTATCGTCCGGAGGGGCTGAAGCTTTCTTT.

This clonotype was picked up many times. The rearrangement links TRBV6-2 or TRBV6-3 to TRBJ1-5; D gene uncertain. The V end was cut by 6 bases, the J end by 0 bases, with 12 bases between. Germline V gene data show CDR1 as MNHEY and CDR2 as SVGEGT. The CDR3 spans 15 residues. CDR3 loop: CASSTGRTSNQPQHF. CDR3 nucleotides: TGTGCCAGCAGCACTGGACGGACTAGCAATCAGCCCCAGCATTTT.

This clonotype was picked up many times. The gene calls are TRBV6-5 and TRBJ1-2; 7 bases are a match to TRBD1. Losses at the gene ends were 5 bases for V and 8 bases for J; bases not matched to a gene: 8. Germline V gene lookup returns CDR1 MNHEY and CDR2 SVGAGI. This CDR3 region has 13 residues. The CDR3 region is CASSRDSESGYTF. CDR3 coding DNA: TGTGCCAGCAGTCGGGACAGCGAGTCCGGCTACACCTTC.

This clonotype was counted at least ten times. The V call is TRBV6-5, the J call TRBJ2-7, with 8 bases fitting TRBD2. This CDR3 comprises 16 residues. V trimming: 0 bases; J trimming: 7 bases; junction bases outside the gene matches: 11. CDR1 and CDR2 (germline): MNHEY, SVGAGI. CDR3 sequence reads: CASSYSSSGSGGEQYF. Written as DNA, the CDR3 is TGTGCCAGCAGTTACTCCTCCAGTGGCAGCGGGGGAGAGCAGTACTTC.

Ten or more counts support this clonotype. The chain links TRBV4-2 to TRBJ1-1; possible D gene TRBD1, 5 bases. V lost 2 bases and J 1 base, leaving 11 bases between the germline ends. CDR1 LGHNA and CDR2 YNFKEQ come from the germline V gene. CDR3 size: 15 residues. CDR3 residues: CASSQLLTANTEAFF. The CDR3 DNA sequence: TGTGCCAGCAGCCAACTACTGACAGCGAACACTGAAGCTTTCTTT.

This clonotype was recorded at least ten times. The chain uses TRBV12-3 or TRBV12-4 and TRBJ1-6; 7 bases fit TRBD1. J gave up 9 bases and V 5 bases, and 4 bases lay outside the gene matches. This CDR3 has 13 amino acids. The CDR3 DNA is TGTGCCAGCAGTGAGGGGGCAGGTTCACCCCTCCACTTT. It is translated as CASSEGAGSPLHF.

This clonotype showed up just a few times. The rearrangement uses TRBV6-1 and TRBJ2-7, with D unclear. The germline gives CDR1 MNHNS, CDR2 SASEGT. This CDR3 contains 17 residues. Trimming removed 6 bases at V and 2 bases at J, with 23 bases between. The CDR3 is CASSQRIRAVSPYEQYF. DNA for the CDR3: TGTGCCAGCAGCCAAAGAATCCGGGCAGTATCCCCCTACGAGCAGTACTTC.

There are many counts of this clonotype. The chain combines TRBV6-1 with TRBJ1-1; the D is unclear. Trimming took off 6 bases at V and 1 base at J, with 12 bases between the two ends. Germline assignment: CDR1 MNHNS and CDR2 SASEGT. This CDR3 spans 14 amino acids. The CDR3 is CASRAGLQNTEAFF. CDR3 DNA sequence: TGTGCCAGCAGGGCAGGTCTGCAGAACACTGAAGCTTTCTTT.

The CDR3 sequence: CASSSDRDRGLTEQYF. CDR3 sequence (DNA): TGTGCCAGCAGTTCGGACAGGGACAGGGGACTAACTGAGCAGTACTTC. V is TRBV28 and J is TRBJ2-7; 10 bases map to TRBD1. Germline V lookup: CDR1 MDHEN, CDR2 SYDVKM. J was trimmed by 7 bases and V by 4 bases; bases with no gene match: 13. This CDR3 has 16 amino acids.

This clonotype has only a few counts. The V gene is TRBV20-1, the J gene TRBJ1-6, with D unclear. Germline V gives CDR1 DFQATT, CDR2 SNEGSKA (reference sequence). Between the trimmed V and J ends, which lost 3 bases and 0 bases, there was a span of 18 bases. This CDR3 is 18 amino acids long. Written as DNA, the CDR3 is TGCAGTGCTAGGGCCGAAAACGCAGCGAGCTCCTATAATTCACCCCTCCACTTT. Translation gives CSARAENAASSYNSPLHF.

This clonotype has ten or more counts. The chain recombines TRBV15 with TRBJ2-6; a possible D gene is TRBD2 (5 bases). Germline-derived CDR1 and CDR2 are LNHNV and YYDKDF (reference sequence). The length of the CDR3 is 16 residues. Trimming removed 0 bases from V and 2 bases from J, with 8 bases in between. Here the CDR3 DNA reads TGTGCCACCAGCAGAGAAGGAGGTACTGGGGCCAACGTCCTGACTTTC. Its protein is CATSREGGTGANVLTF.

Regarding this clonotype: Being one base from a much bigger clone, this may be a read error. The rearrangement joins TRBV27 to TRBJ2-7; D might be TRBD2 (5 bases). This CDR3 comprises 15 residues. Deletions cut 3 bases from V and 4 bases from J, with 16 bases between. The V gene's germline CDR1 is MNHEY and CDR2 SMNVEV (reference sequence). The DNA for the CDR3 is TGTGCCAGCAGTTTGAGGGAATTCACTTTGTACGAGCAGTACGTC. As protein: CASSLREFTLYEQYV.

In its sample, this clonotype was seen many times. V is TRBV20-1 and J is TRBJ2-5; 9 bases match TRBD2. This CDR3 contains 15 residues. In germline, CDR1 is DFQATT, CDR2 SNEGSKA (reference sequence). With 2 bases clipped from V and 2 bases from J, the junction kept 6 bases outside the gene matches. CDR3 protein: CSARSGTSIQETQYF. For the CDR3, the DNA is TGCAGTGCTAGATCTGGGACTAGCATTCAAGAGACCCAGTACTTC.

This clonotype was found many times. The chain employs TRBV6-5 and TRBJ1-1, with 8 nucleotides matching TRBD1. From germline, CDR1 is MNHEY and CDR2 SVGAGI. V was pared by 6 bases and J by 6 bases, with 3 bases of the junction left unmatched. The CDR3 runs 12 residues. The CDR3 region is CASSPRGPEAFF. The CDR3 region has the DNA TGTGCCAGCAGCCCCAGGGGGCCTGAAGCTTTCTTT.

This clonotype was found many times. V usage is TRBV9 and J usage is TRBJ2-7; no definite D call. The V end was cut by 3 bases, the J end by 3 bases, with 13 bases between. CDR3 length: 14 amino acids. Germline values: CDR1 SGDLS, CDR2 YYNGEE. For the CDR3, the DNA is TGTGCCAGCAGCGCGGGTGGGAATGGCTACGAGCAGTACTTC. This gives the protein CASSAGGNGYEQYF.

This chain joins TRBV12-3 or TRBV12-4 and TRBJ2-5; 7 bases are shared with TRBD1. The CDR3 is 14 residues long. V shed 7 bases, J shed 3 bases, and the junction held 8 bases outside the gene matches. CDR3 sequence: CASTKGQSKETQYF. The DNA of the CDR3 is TGTGCCAGCACCAAGGGACAGTCGAAAGAGACCCAGTACTTC.

The chain employs TRBV30 and TRBJ2-2; 8 bases match TRBD1. V lost 6 bases, J lost 0 bases, and 6 bases stayed unmatched. This CDR3 has 15 amino acids. CDR1 and CDR2 (germline): GTSNPN, SVGIG (reference sequence). The CDR3 protein is CACQGAISNTGELFF. The DNA for the CDR3 is TGTGCCTGTCAGGGGGCGATATCGAACACCGGGGAGCTGTTTTTT.

This clonotype came up many times. The junction departs from the called germline gene at one end, perhaps through a read error. The V gene is TRBV7-2, the J gene TRBJ1-3; D perhaps matches TRBD1 (5 bases). Germline V gene sequence: CDR1 SGHTA, CDR2 FQGNSA. The CDR3 is 14 residues long. This CDR3 is CASSLGVSGNTIYF. Written as DNA, the CDR3 is TGTGCCAGCAGTTTAGGGGTCTCTGGAAACACCATATATTTT. The full variable domain, completed using reference TRBV7-2 and TRBJ1-3, is GAGVSQSPSNKVTEKGKDVELRCDPISGHTALYWYRQSLGQGLEFLIYFQGNSAPDKSGLPSDRFSAERTGGSVSTLTIQRTQQEDSAVYLCASSLGVSGNTIYFGEGSWLTVV.

This clonotype was seen at least ten times. The J gene is TRBJ2-7, the V gene TRBV28; possible D gene TRBD1, 6 bases. This CDR3 has 17 residues. Germline lookup yields CDR1 MDHEN and CDR2 SYDVKM. The germline V and J ends were trimmed by 3 bases and 1 base, with 19 bases remaining between them. This CDR3 reads CASSLPPPGDRSYEQYF. DNA for the CDR3: TGTGCCAGCAGTTTGCCTCCGCCAGGGGATCGGTCCTACGAGCAGTACTTC. The variable domain in full, completed from reference TRBV28 and TRBJ2-7, reads DVKVTQSSRYLVKRTGEKVFLECVQDMDHENMFWYRQDPGLGLRLIYFSYDVKMKEKGDIPEGYSVSREKKERFSLILESASTNQTSMYLCASSLPPPGDRSYEQYFGPGTRLTVT.

This clonotype showed up many times. The chain uses TRBV6-5 and TRBJ2-2; 7 positions match TRBD2. CDR1 and CDR2 from the germline V gene are MNHEY and SVGAGI. CDR3 length: 16 residues. V shed 0 bases and J 0 bases; nucleotides not matched to a gene: 1. DNA of the CDR3: TGTGCCAGCAGTTACTCCGGACTAGCGAACACCGGGGAGCTGTTTTTT. It codes for CASSYSGLANTGELFF.

This clonotype was picked up many times. The rearrangement uses TRBV9 and TRBJ2-5; perhaps TRBD2 as D (6 bases). The V end was cut by 2 bases, the J end by 5 bases, with 10 bases between. Germline V lookup: CDR1 SGDLS, CDR2 YYNGEE. CDR3 length equals 13 residues. The CDR3: CASSVEGFETQYF. The CDR3 DNA reads as TGTGCCAGCAGCGTGGAGGGCTTCGAGACCCAGTACTTC.

This chain connects TRBV6-1 to TRBJ2-5; 8 bases are shared with TRBD1. CDR1 MNHNS and CDR2 SASEGT come from the germline V gene. CDR3 length: 16 amino acids. J lost 5 bases, V lost 5 bases, and 13 bases had no gene match. CDR3 sequence (DNA): TGTGCCAGCAGTAGACAGGGGTTTTCGATGGGGGAGACCCAGTACTTC. Translation: CASSRQGFSMGETQYF.

This clonotype has ten or more counts. This chain joins TRBV11-2 and TRBJ2-5; a possible D gene is TRBD2 (5 bases). Germline CDR1 is SGHAT and CDR2 is FQNNGV. This CDR3 comprises 14 residues. V was shortened by 1 base and J by 4 bases, with 10 bases between the two germline ends. The CDR3 spells CASSLVASRETQYF. CDR3 nucleotide sequence: TGTGCCAGCAGCTTAGTGGCTAGCCGAGAGACCCAGTACTTC.

At least ten counts were recorded for this clonotype. The conserved closing phenylalanine or tryptophan is absent in this CDR3, likely reflecting a read error. The chain links TRBV12-5 to TRBJ2-5; tentatively, D is TRBD2 (6 bases). Per the germline V gene, CDR1 is LGHNT and CDR2 is FRNRAP. V lost 7 bases to trimming and J lost 4 bases, with 16 bases between them. CDR3 length: 14 amino acids. CDR3 in amino acids: CASEKSGEPETQYL. CDR3 nucleotides: TGTGCTAGTGAAAAATCGGGGGAGCCAGAGACCCAGTACCTC.

The sample holds one count of this clonotype. With a much larger clone just one base away, this may be a read error. The chain recombines TRBV6-1 with TRBJ2-5; D possibly corresponds to TRBD2 (6 bases). The length of the CDR3 is 13 residues. The germline CDR1 and CDR2 sequences are MNHNS and SASEGT. The CDR3 region has the DNA TGTGCCAGCAGCCCGACTAGGGCGGGGACCCAGGACTTC. It codes for CASSPTRAGTQDF.

The chain couples TRBV5-5 to TRBJ2-7, with D perhaps matching TRBD2 (5 bases). The CDR3 has 16 residues. Germline values: CDR1 SGHKS, CDR2 YYEKEE (reference sequence). The V end was cut by 0 bases, the J end by 6 bases, with 19 bases between. The CDR3 nucleotides are TGTGCCAGCAGCTTGGAAGGTTTAAGAGGGTCTCGCGAGCAGTACTTC. Amino acids: CASSLEGLRGSREQYF. Based on the CDR3 plus reference TRBV5-5 and TRBJ2-7, the full variable domain is DAGVTQSPTHLIKTRGQQVTLRCSPISGHKSVSWYQQVLGQGPQFIFQYYEKEERGRGNFPDRFSARQFPNYSSELNVNALLLGDSALYLCASSLEGLRGSREQYFGPGTRLTVT.

The sample holds many counts of this clonotype. The chain combines TRBV12-3 or TRBV12-4 with TRBJ1-1, with D perhaps matching TRBD1 (6 bases). This CDR3 region has 14 residues. The V and J ends lost 5 bases and 5 bases respectively, with 15 bases between them. The CDR3 sequence: CASSQQQGGTEAFF. CDR3 bases: TGTGCCAGCAGTCAGCAACAGGGTGGGACTGAAGCTTTCTTT.

This clonotype appeared many times. This rearrangement joins TRBV30 to TRBJ1-1, with D unclear. V shed 2 bases and J shed 7 bases, with 8 bases lying between them. The CDR3 consists of 11 residues. Germline CDR1 is GTSNPN and CDR2 is SVGIG (reference sequence). DNA for the CDR3: TGTGCCTGGAGTAACGGGATTGAAGCTTTCTTT. It is translated as CAWSNGIEAFF. The full variable domain, in which reference TRBV30 and TRBJ1-1 provide the parts outside the CDR3, is SQTIHQWPATLVQPVGSPLSLECTVEGTSNPNLYWYRQAAGRGLQLLFYSVGIGQISSEVPQNLSASRPQDRQFILSSKKLLLSDSGFYLCAWSNGIEAFFGQGTRLTVV.